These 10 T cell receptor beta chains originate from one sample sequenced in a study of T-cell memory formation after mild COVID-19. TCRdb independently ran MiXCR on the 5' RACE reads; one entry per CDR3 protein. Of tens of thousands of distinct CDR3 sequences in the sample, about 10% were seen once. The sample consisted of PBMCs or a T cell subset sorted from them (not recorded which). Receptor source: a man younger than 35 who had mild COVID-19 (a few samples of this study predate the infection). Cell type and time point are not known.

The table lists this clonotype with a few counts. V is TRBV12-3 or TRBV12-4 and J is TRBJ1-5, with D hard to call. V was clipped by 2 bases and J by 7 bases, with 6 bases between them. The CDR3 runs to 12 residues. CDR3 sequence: CASSLSGQPQHF. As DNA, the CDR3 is TGTGCCAGCAGTTTATCTGGGCAGCCCCAGCATTTT.

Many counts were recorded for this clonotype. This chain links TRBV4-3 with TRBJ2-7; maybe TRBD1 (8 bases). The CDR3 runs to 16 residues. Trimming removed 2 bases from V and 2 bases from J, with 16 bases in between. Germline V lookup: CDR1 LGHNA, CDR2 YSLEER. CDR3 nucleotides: TGCGCCAGCAGCCAACTGGAAACAGGGGGGGCCTACGAGCAGTACTTC. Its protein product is CASSQLETGGAYEQYF.

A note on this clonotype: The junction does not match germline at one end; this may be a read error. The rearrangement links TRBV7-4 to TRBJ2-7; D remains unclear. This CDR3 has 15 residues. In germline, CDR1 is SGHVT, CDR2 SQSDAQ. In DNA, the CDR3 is TGTGCCAGCAGCCTCCTAATTGACACGTCCTACGAGCAGTGCTTC. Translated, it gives CASSLLIDTSYEQCF.

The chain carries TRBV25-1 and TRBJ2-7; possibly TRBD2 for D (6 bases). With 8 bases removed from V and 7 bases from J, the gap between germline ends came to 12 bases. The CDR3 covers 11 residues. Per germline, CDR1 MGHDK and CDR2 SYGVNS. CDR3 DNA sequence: TGTGCCAGCGGCAGGGCGGGGGAGCAGTACTTC. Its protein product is CASGRAGEQYF.

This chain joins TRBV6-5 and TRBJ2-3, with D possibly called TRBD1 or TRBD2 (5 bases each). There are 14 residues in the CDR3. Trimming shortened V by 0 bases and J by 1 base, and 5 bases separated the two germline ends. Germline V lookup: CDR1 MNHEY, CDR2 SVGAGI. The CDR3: CASSYSGGTDTQYF. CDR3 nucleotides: TGTGCCAGCAGTTACTCGGGGGGCACAGATACGCAGTATTTT.

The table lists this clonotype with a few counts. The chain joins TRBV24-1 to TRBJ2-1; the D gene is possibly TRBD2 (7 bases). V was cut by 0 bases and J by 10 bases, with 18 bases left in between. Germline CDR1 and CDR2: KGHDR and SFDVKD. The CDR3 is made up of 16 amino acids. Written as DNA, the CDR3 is TGTGCCACCAGTGATTTGAGTGGCAGGGGAGGGGTCGAGCAGTTCTTC. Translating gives CATSDLSGRGGVEQFF.

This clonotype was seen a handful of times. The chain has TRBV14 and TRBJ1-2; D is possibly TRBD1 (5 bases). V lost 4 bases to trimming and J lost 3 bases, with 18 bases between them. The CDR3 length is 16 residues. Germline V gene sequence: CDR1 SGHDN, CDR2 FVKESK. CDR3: CASSPLGFDSDYGYTF. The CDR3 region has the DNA TGTGCCAGCAGCCCCCTCGGGTTTGACAGCGACTATGGCTACACCTTC. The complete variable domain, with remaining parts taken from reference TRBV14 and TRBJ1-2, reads EAGVTQFPSHSVIEKGQTVTLRCDPISGHDNLYWYRRVMGKEIKFLLHFVKESKQDESGMPNNRFLAERTGGTYSTLKVQPAELEDSGVYFCASSPLGFDSDYGYTFGSGTRLTVV.

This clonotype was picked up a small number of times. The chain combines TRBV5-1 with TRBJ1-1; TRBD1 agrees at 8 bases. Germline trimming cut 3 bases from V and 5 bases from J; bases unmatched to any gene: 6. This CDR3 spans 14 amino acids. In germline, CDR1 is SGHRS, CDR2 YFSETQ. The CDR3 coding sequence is TGCGCCAGCAGCTCCGGACAGGGTCGGACTGAAGCTTTCTTT. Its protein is CASSSGQGRTEAFF.

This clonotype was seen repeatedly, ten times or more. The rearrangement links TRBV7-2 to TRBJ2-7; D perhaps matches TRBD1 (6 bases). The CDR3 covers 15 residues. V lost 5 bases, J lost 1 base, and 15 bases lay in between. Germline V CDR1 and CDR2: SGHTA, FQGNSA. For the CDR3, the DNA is TGTGCCAGCAGCCCAGGGCAGGGGAGATCCTACGAGCAGTACTTC. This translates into CASSPGQGRSYEQYF.

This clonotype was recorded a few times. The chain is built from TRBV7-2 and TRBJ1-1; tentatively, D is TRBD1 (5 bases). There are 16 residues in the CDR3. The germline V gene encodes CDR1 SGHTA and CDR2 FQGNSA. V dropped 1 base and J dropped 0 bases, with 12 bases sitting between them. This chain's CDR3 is CASSLGRGPMNTEAFF. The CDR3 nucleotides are TGTGCCAGCAGCTTAGGTAGGGGACCGATGAACACTGAAGCTTTCTTT.